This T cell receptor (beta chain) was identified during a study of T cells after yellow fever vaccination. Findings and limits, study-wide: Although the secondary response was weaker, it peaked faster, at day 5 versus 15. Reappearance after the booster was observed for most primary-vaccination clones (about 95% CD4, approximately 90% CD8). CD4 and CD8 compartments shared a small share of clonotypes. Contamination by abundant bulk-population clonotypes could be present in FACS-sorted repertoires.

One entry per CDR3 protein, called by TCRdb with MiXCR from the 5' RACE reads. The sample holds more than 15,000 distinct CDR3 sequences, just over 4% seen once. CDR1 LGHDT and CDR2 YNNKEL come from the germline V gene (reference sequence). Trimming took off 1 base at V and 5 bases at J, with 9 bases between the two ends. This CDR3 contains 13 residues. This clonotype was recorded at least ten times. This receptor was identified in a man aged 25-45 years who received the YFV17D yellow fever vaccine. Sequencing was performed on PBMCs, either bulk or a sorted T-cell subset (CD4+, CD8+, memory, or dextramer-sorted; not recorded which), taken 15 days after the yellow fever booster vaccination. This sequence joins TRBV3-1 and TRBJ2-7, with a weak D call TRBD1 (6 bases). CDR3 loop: CASSQGTVHEQYF. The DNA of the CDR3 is TGTGCCAGCAGCCAAGGGACAGTCCACGAGCAGTACTTC.